The clone carrying this TCR beta chain is a singleton in its sample. The sample originates from a study of cytomegalovirus exposure and HLA in healthy donors. Across the study: Early release data held some 80 million unique TCRs from HLA-typed donors.

The primer mix had 60 Vbeta and 13 Jbeta primers. In the original analysis: Approximately 11 million shared chains were among approximately 80 million unique TCR beta chains counted in a later analysis. The protocol was immunoSEQ multiplex PCR, while the TCRdb copy is restricted to in-frame clones and leaves out a portion. V, J and clone size are taken as reported in that table, and D and trimming were inferred from the DNA itself. The sample contains 150,000 to 200,000 clones, more than 75% of which appear only once. This TCR was recovered from a woman aged 25 to 39 in good health and CMV-seropositive. The sequencing sample was made of PBMCs.

CDR3 loop: CASSEPQVNEKLFF. The CDR3 DNA sequence: TGTGCCAGCAGTGAACCCCAGGTTAATGAAAAACTGTTTTTT. The chain uses TRBV2 and TRBJ1-4, with D uncertain. The CDR3 sequence is 14 residues long. Germline V gene data show CDR1 as SNHLY and CDR2 as FYNNEI. V was cut by 2 bases and J by 4 bases, with 8 bases left in between. The variable domain in full, with the rest retrieved from reference TRBV2 and TRBJ1-4, is EPEVTQTPSHQVTQMGQEVILRCVPISNHLYFYWYRQILGQKVEFLVSFYNNEISEKSEIFDDQFSVERPDGSNFTLKIRSTKLEDSAMYFCASSEPQVNEKLFFGSGTQLSVL.